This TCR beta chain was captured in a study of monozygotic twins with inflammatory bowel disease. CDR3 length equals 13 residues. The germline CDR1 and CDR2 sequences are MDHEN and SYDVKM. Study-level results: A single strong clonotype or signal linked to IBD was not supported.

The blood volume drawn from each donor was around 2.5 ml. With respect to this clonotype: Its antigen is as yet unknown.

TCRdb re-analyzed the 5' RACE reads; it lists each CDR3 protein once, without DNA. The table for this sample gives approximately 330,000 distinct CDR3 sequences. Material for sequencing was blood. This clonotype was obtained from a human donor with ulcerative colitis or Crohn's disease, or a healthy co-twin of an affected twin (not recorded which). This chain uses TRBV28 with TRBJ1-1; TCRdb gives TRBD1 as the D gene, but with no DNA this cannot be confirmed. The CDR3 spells CASSRGFHTEAFF.